This T cell receptor beta chain came from a study of identical twins. Losses at the gene ends were 6 bases for V and 6 bases for J; bases not matched to a gene: 11. The CDR3 loop spans 14 amino acids. Germline CDR1 and CDR2: DFQATT and SNEGSKA (reference sequence). MiXCR, applied by TCRdb to the 5' RACE reads, yields one record per CDR3 protein. The sample consists of about 530,000 distinct CDR3 sequences, about a fifth of them appearing once. This sample was shared with a second study, whose subject was yellow fever vaccine responses in identical twins.

The V and J genes are TRBV20-1 and TRBJ2-3, with 8 bases fitting TRBD2. Specimen: CD4+ T cells sorted from blood. This receptor was identified in a woman under 30 in good health. The CDR3 coding sequence is TGCAGTGCGTCCCCGAGCGGGAGTGGGGATACGCAGTATTTT. It encodes CSASPSGSGDTQYF.